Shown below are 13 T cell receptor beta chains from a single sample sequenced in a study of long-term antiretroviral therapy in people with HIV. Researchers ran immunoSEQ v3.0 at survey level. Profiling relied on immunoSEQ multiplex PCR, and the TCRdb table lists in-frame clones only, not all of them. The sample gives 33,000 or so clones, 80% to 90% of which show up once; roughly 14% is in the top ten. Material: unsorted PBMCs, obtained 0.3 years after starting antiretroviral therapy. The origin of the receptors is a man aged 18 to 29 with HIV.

DNA for the CDR3: TGTGCCATCACCAAGACTAGCGGGTCGGGCGATGAGCAGTTCTTC. This gives the protein CAITKTSGSGDEQFF. V and J are TRBV10-3 and TRBJ2-1; 10 bases are a match to TRBD2. The CDR3 is made up of 15 amino acids. V lost 7 bases and J lost 8; bases outside the gene matches: 11. Germline V gene data show CDR1 as ENHRY and CDR2 as SYGVKD.

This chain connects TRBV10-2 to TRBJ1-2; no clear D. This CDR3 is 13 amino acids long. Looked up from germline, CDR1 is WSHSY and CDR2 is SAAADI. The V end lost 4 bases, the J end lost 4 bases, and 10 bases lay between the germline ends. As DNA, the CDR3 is TGCGCCAGCAGTGGGGCACCCTCCTATGGCTACACCTTC. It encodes CASSGAPSYGYTF.

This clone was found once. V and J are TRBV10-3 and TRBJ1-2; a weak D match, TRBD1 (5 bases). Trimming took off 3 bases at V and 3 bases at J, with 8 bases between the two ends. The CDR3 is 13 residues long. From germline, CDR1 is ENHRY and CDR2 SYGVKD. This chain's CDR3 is CAISDEGHYGYTF. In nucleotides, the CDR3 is TGTGCCATCAGTGACGAGGGGCACTATGGCTACACCTTC.

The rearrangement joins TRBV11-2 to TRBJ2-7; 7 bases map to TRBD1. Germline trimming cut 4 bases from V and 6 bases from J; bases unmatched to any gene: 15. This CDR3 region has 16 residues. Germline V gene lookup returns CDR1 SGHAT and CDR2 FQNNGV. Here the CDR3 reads CASSSIRDRARGEQYF. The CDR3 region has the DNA TGTGCCAGCAGCTCAATTCGGGACAGAGCCCGGGGCGAGCAGTACTTC.

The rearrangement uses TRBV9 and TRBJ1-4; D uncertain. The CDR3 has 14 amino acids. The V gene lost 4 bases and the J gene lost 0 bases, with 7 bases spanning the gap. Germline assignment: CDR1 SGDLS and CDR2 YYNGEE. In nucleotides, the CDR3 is TGTGCCAGCAGCCCTTGGTCAACTAATGAAAAACTGTTTTTT. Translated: CASSPWSTNEKLFF.

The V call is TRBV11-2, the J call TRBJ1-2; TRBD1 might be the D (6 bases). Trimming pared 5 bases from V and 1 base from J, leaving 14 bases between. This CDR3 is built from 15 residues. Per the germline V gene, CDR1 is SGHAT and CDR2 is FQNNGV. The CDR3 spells CASSGGGGNNYGYTF. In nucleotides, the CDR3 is TGTGCCAGCAGCGGTGGAGGGGGAAATAACTATGGCTACACCTTC.

The CDR3 region is CASSDTMNEQFF. In DNA, the CDR3 is TGCGCCAGCAGTGACACTATGAATGAGCAGTTCTTC. The chain links TRBV10-2 to TRBJ2-1; D not resolved. V was cut by 3 bases and J by 7 bases, with 7 bases left in between. The CDR3 runs 12 residues. Germline CDR1 WSHSY, CDR2 SAAADI.

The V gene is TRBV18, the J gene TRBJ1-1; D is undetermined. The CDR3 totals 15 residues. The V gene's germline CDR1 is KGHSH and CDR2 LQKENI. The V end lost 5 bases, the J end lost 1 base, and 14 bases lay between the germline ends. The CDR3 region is CASSIGSSGNTEAFF. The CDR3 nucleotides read TGTGCCAGCTCAATCGGGAGCTCGGGGAACACTGAAGCTTTCTTT.

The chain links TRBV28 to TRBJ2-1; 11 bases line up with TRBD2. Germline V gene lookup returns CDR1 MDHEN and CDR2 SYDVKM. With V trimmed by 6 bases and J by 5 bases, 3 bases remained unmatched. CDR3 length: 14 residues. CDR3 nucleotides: TGTGCCAGCAGCCCACTAGCGGGGGACAATGAGCAGTTCTTC. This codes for CASSPLAGDNEQFF.

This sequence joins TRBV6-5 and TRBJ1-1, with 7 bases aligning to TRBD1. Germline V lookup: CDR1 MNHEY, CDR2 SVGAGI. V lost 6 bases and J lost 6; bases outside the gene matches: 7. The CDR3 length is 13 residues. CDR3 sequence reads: CASRPTGYSEAFF. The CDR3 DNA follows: TGTGCCAGCAGGCCGACAGGGTATTCTGAAGCTTTCTTT.

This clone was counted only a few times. CDR3 protein: CASSMGGGYYGYTF. CDR3 coding DNA: TGTGCCAGCAGTATGGGTGGCGGATACTATGGCTACACCTTC. The chain is built from TRBV6-1 and TRBJ1-2; D unresolved. CDR1 and CDR2 from the germline V gene are MNHNS and SASEGT. Trimming removed 5 bases at V and 3 bases at J, with 13 bases between. There are 14 residues in the CDR3.

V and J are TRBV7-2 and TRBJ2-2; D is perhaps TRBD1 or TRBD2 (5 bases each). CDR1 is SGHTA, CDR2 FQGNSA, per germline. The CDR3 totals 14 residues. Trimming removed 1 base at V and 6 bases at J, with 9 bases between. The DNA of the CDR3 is TGTGCCAGCAGCTTAGGGCAGGGAGCCGGGGAGCTGTTTTTT. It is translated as CASSLGQGAGELFF.

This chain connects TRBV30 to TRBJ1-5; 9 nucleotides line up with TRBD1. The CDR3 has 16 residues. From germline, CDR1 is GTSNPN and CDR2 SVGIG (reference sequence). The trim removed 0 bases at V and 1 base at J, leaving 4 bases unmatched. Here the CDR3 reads CAWSVMGTGSNQPQHF. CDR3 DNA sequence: TGTGCCTGGAGTGTAATGGGGACAGGGAGCAATCAGCCCCAGCATTTT.